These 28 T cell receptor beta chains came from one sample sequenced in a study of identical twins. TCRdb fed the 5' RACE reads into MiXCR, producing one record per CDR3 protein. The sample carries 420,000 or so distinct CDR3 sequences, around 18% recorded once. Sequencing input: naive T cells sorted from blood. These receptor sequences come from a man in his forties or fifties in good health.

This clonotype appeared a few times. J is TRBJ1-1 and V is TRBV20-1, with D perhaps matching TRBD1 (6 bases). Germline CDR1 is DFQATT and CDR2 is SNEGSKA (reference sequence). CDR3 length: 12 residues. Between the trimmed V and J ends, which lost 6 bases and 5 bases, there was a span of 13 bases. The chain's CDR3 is CSAANRVTEAFF. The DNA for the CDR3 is TGCAGTGCGGCCAACAGGGTGACTGAAGCTTTCTTT.

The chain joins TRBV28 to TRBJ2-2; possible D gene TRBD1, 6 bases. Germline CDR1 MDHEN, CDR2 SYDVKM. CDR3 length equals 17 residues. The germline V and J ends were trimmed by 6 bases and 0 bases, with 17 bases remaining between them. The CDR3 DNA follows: TGTGCCAGCAGCCAACCCTCCGGGACAACGAACACCGGGGAGCTGTTTTTT. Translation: CASSQPSGTTNTGELFF. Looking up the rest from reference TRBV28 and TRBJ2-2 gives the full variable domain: DVKVTQSSRYLVKRTGEKVFLECVQDMDHENMFWYRQDPGLGLRLIYFSYDVKMKEKGDIPEGYSVSREKKERFSLILESASTNQTSMYLCASSQPSGTTNTGELFFGEGSRLTVL.

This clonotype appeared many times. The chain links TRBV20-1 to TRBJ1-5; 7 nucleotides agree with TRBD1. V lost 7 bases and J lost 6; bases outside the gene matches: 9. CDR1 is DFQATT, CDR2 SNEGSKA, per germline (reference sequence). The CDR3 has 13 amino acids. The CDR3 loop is CSVDSGGTQPQHF. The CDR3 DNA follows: TGCAGTGTTGACTCAGGGGGAACTCAGCCCCAGCATTTT.

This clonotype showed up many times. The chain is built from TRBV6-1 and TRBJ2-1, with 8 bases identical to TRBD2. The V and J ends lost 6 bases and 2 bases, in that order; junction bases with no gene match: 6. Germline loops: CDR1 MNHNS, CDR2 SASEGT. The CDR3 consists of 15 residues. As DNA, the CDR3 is TGTGCCAGCAGGGAAAGACTAGCGCCCTACAATGAGCAGTTCTTC. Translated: CASRERLAPYNEQFF.

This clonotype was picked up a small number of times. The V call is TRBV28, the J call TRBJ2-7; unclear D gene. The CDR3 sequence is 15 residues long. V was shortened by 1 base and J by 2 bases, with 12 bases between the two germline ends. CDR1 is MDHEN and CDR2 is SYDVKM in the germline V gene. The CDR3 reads CASSLLSPKTYEQYF. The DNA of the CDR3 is TGTGCCAGCAGTTTATTGTCACCAAAGACCTACGAGCAGTACTTC.

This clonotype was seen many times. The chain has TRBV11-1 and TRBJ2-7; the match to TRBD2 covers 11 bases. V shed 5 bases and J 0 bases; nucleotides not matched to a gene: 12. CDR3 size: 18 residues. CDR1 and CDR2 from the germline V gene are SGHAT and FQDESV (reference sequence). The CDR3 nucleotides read TGTGCCAGCAGCCCGATAGGGGGACTAGCGGCAACCTCCTACGAGCAGTACTTC. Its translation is CASSPIGGLAATSYEQYF.

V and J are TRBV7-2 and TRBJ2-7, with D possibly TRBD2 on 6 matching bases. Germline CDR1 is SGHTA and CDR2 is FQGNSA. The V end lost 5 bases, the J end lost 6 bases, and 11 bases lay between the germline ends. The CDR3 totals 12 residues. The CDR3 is CASSPRGGEQYF. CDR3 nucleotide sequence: TGTGCCAGCAGCCCCCGGGGAGGCGAGCAGTACTTC. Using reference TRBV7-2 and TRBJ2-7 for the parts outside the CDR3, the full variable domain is GAGVSQSPSNKVTEKGKDVELRCDPISGHTALYWYRQSLGQGLEFLIYFQGNSAPDKSGLPSDRFSAERTGGSVSTLTIQRTQQEDSAVYLCASSPRGGEQYFGPGTRLTVT.

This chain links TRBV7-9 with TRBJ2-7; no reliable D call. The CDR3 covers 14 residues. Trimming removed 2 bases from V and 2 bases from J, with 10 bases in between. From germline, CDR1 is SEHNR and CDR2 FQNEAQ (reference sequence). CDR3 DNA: TGTGCCAGCAGCTTACGGCCTGCGGCCTACGAGCAGTACTTC. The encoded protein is CASSLRPAAYEQYF.

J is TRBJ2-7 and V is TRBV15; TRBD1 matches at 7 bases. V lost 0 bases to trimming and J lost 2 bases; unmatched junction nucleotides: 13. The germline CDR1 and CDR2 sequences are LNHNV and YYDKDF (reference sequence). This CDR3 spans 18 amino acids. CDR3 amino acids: CATSREQGIGPATYEQYF. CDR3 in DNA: TGTGCCACCAGCAGAGAACAGGGGATCGGTCCAGCTACCTACGAGCAGTACTTC.

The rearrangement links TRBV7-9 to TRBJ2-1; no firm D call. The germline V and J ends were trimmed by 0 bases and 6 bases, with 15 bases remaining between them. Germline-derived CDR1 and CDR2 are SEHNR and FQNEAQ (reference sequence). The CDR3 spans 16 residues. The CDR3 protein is CASSLAYQTRPNEQFF. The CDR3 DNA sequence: TGTGCCAGCAGCTTAGCGTATCAGACGCGCCCCAATGAGCAGTTCTTC.

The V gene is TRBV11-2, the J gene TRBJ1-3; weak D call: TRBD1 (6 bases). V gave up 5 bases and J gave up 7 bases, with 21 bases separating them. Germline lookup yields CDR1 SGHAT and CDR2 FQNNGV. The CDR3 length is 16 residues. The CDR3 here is CASSKFRGGTGNTIYF. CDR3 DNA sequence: TGTGCCAGCAGCAAATTCAGAGGGGGTACCGGGAACACCATATATTTT.

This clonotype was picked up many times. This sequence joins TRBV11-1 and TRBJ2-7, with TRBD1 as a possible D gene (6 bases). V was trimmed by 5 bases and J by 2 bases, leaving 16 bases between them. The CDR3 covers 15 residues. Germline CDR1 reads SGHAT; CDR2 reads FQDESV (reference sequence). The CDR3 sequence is CASSPRGRGAYEQYF. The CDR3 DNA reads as TGTGCCAGCAGCCCCCGGGGCAGGGGTGCCTACGAGCAGTACTTC. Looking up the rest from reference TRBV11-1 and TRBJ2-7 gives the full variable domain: EAEVAQSPRYKITEKSQAVAFWCDPISGHATLYWYRQILGQGPELLVQFQDESVVDDSQLPKDRFSAERLKGVDSTLKIQPAELGDSAMYLCASSPRGRGAYEQYFGPGTRLTVT.

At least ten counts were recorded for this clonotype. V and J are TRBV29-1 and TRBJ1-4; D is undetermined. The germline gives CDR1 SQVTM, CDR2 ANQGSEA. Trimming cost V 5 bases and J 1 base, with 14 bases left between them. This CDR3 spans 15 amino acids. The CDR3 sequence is CSVREGGVTNEKLFF. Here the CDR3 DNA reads TGCAGCGTTAGGGAAGGCGGCGTAACTAATGAAAAACTGTTTTTT.

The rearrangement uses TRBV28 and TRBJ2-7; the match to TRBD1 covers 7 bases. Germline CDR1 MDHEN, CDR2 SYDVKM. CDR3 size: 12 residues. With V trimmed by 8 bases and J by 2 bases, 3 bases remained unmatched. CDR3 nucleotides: TGTGCCAGCCGGGACAGAACCTACGAGCAGTACTTC. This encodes CASRDRTYEQYF.

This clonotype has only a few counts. The CDR3 region is CAISDGAAGYTF. The CDR3, as DNA: TGTGCCATCAGTGACGGGGCTGCTGGCTACACCTTC. The chain links TRBV10-3 to TRBJ1-2; D may be TRBD1 (5 bases). This CDR3 contains 12 residues. The germline V gene encodes CDR1 ENHRY and CDR2 SYGVKD. Trimming left V 3 bases short and J 7 bases short, with 9 bases between.

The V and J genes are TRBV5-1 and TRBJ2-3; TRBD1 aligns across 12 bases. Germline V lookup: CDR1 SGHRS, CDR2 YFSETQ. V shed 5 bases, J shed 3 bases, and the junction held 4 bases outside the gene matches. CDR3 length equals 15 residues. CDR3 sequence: CASSPGQGATDTQYF. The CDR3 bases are TGCGCCAGCAGTCCGGGACAGGGGGCAACAGATACGCAGTATTTT.

CDR3 sequence reads: CASSRDGTGELFF. The CDR3 coding sequence is TGTGCCAGCAGCAGGGACGGCACCGGGGAGCTGTTTTTT. The chain links TRBV6-4 to TRBJ2-2; D is possibly TRBD1 or TRBD2 (5 bases each). Germline CDR1 reads MRHNA; CDR2 reads SNTAGT. The CDR3 has 13 residues. The V end was cut by 6 bases, the J end by 4 bases, with 9 bases between.

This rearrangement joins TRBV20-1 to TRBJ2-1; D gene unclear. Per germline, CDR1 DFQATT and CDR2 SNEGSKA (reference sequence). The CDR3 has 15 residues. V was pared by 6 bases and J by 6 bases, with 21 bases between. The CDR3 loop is CSAHLPPVATNEQFF. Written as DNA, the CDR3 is TGCAGTGCGCACCTCCCACCGGTGGCTACCAATGAGCAGTTCTTC.

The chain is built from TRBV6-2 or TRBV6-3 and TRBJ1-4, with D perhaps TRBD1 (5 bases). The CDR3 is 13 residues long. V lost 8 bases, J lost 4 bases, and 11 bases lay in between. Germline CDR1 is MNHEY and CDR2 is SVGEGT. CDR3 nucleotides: TGTGCCAGCCAGGGAATCGGTAATGAAAAACTGTTTTTT. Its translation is CASQGIGNEKLFF.

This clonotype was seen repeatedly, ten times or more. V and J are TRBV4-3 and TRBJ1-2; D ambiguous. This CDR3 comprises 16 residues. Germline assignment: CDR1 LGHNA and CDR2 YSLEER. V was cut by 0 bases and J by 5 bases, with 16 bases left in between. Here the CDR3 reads CASSQDLASARYGYTF. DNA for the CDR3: TGCGCCAGCAGCCAAGATCTCGCCTCAGCACGATATGGCTACACCTTC.

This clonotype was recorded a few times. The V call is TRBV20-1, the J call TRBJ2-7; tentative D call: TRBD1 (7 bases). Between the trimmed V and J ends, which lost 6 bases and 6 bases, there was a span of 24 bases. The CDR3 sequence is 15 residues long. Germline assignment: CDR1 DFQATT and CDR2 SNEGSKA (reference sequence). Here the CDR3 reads CSATREWGDSPEQYF. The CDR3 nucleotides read TGCAGTGCCACTAGAGAGTGGGGGGACAGCCCCGAGCAGTACTTC.

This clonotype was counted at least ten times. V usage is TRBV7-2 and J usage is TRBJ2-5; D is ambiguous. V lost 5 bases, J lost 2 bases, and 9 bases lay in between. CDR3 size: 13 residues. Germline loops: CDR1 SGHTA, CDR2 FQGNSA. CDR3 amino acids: CASSLARQETQYF. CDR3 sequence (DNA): TGTGCCAGCAGCCTGGCACGGCAAGAGACCCAGTACTTC.

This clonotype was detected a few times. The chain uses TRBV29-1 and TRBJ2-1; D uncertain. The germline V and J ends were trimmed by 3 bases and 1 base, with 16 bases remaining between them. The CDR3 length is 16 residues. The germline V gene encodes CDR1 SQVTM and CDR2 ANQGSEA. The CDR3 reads CSVDLWGLGSYNEQFF. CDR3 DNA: TGCAGCGTTGATCTCTGGGGATTAGGGTCCTACAATGAGCAGTTCTTC.

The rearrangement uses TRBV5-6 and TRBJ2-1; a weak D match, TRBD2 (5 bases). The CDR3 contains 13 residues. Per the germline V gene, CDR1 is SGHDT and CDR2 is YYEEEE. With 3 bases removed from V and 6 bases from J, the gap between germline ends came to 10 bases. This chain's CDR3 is CASSSGISNEQFF. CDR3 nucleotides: TGTGCCAGCAGCTCCGGGATCTCCAATGAGCAGTTCTTC.

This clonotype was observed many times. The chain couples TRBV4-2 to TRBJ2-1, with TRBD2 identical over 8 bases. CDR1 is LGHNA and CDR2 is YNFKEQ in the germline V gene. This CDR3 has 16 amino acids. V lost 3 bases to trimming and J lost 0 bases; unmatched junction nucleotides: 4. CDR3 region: CASSQDLAGSYNEQFF. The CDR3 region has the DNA TGTGCCAGCAGCCAGGATCTAGCGGGCTCCTACAATGAGCAGTTCTTC.

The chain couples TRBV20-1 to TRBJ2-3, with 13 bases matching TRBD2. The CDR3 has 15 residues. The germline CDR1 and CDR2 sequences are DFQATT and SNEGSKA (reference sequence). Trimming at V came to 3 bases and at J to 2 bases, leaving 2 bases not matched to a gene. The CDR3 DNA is TGCAGTGCTAGCGGGACTAGCGGGGACACAGATACGCAGTATTTT. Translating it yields CSASGTSGDTDTQYF.

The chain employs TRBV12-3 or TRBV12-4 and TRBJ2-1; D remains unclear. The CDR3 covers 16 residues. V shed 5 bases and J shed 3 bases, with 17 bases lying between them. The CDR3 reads CASSPGRGRLYNEQFF. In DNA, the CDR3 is TGTGCCAGCAGTCCCGGCCGAGGCCGTCTCTACAATGAGCAGTTCTTC.

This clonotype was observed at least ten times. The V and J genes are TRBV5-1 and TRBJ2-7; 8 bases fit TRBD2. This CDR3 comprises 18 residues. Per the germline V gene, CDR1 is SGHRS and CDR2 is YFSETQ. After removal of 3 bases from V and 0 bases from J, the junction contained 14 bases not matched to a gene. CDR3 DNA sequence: TGCGCCAGCAGCTCGGGTAACAGGACTAGCTGGAGCTCCTACGAGCAGTACTTC. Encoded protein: CASSSGNRTSWSSYEQYF.